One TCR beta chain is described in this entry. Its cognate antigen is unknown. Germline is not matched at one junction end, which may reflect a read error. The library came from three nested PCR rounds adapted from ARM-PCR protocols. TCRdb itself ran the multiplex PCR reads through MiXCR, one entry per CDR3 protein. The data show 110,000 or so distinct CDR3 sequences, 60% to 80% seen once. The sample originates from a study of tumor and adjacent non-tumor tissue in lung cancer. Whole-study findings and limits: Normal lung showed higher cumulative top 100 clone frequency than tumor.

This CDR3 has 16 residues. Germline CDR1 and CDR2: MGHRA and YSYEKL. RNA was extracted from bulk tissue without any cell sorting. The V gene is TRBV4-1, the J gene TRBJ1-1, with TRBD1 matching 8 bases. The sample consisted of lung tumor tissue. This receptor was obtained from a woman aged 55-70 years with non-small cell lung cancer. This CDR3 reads CAGRAGGAGLNTEAFF. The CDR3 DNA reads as TGCGCCGGCAGGGCAGGGGGCGCCGGTTTGAACACTGAAGCTTTCTTT.